Listed below are T cell receptor beta chains from one sample, sequenced in a study of T cells after yellow fever vaccination. MiXCR, run by TCRdb on the 5' RACE reads, gives a single entry per CDR3 protein. Here the sample spans 320,000 or so distinct CDR3 sequences, 8.1% being singletons. The specimen was PBMCs, collected around 45 days after the first yellow fever vaccination. The receptor source for this set is a man younger than 35 who received the YFV17D yellow fever vaccine. Each CDR3 is given with its conserved first and last residue. The order of the fields is D gene, V gene, J gene, clone size, CDR3 DNA, CDR3 protein. The D gene is left open where the match is weak. Size tells how often a clone was seen (once, few, many) or the class of an expanded clone, and some rows leave it out.

.	TRBV4-3	TRBJ2-3	few	TGCGCCAGCAGCCAAAGATCCCGCACAGATACGCAGTATTTT	CASSQRSRTDTQYF
.	TRBV2	TRBJ1-6	.	TGTGCCAGCACCTTAGGGGAGTTTTATTCACCCCTCCACTTT	CASTLGEFYSPLHF
.	TRBV3-1	TRBJ2-3	few	TGTGCCAGCAGCCAAGATAAGGGTTCGACAGATACGCAGTATTTT	CASSQDKGSTDTQYF
.	TRBV29-1	TRBJ2-3	few	TGCAGCGTTGAAGGGAAGGATGAGTTTAGCACAGATACGCAGTATTTT	CSVEGKDEFSTDTQYF
TRBD1	TRBV5-1	TRBJ1-1	many	TGCGCCAGCAGCTTCCAGGGGGCCGGGACTGAAGCTTTCTTT	CASSFQGAGTEAFF
.	TRBV7-9	TRBJ2-1	few	TGTGCCAGCAGCTTAGGGTTAACTGGCAGGCTCAATGAGCAGTTCTTC	CASSLGLTGRLNEQFF
.	TRBV12-3/TRBV12-4	TRBJ2-5	many	TGTGCCAGCACCAGAGGACGGTTACAAGAGACCCAGTACTTC	CASTRGRLQETQYF
TRBD1	TRBV7-9	TRBJ2-1	few	TGTGCCAGCAGTTGGGGACAGGGAGACAATGAGCAGTTCTTC	CASSWGQGDNEQFF
.	TRBV27	TRBJ1-5	few	TGTGCCAGCAAGGGTCCGGGTCAGCCCCAGCATTTT	CASKGPGQPQHF
.	TRBV27	TRBJ2-7	few	TGTGCCAGCAGTTCCCAGGGCTACGACGAGCAGTACTTC	CASSSQGYDEQYF
.	TRBV5-1	TRBJ2-1	.	TGCGCCAGCAGCTTGGCCGCCATGAGCTCCTACAATGAGCAGTTCTTC	CASSLAAMSSYNEQFF
TRBD1	TRBV4-2	TRBJ1-2	.	TGTGCCAGCAGCCAAGAGGCGGGACAGCGGAACTATGGCTACACCTTC	CASSQEAGQRNYGYTF
.	TRBV20-1	TRBJ2-3	few	TGCAGTGCTAGTGACAGGAGTCCTCATACGCAGTATTTT	CSASDRSPHTQYF
.	TRBV21-1	TRBJ1-1	few	TGTGCCAGCAGGTTCCCCAGGGACCCCAACACTGAAGCTTTCTTT	CASRFPRDPNTEAFF
.	TRBV12-3/TRBV12-4	TRBJ1-5	many	TGTGCCAGCAGTTTCTCACCTGCTTATAGCAATCAGCCCCAGCATTTT	CASSFSPAYSNQPQHF
.	TRBV5-5	TRBJ1-2	many	TGTGCCAGCAGCTTTCCAGGGCACTATGGCTACACCTTC	CASSFPGHYGYTF
.	TRBV11-2	TRBJ2-3	few	TGTGCCAGCAGCCCCAGGCCGGGGGCTAGCACAGATACGCAGTATTTT	CASSPRPGASTDTQYF
TRBD1	TRBV7-2	TRBJ2-3	few	TGTGCCAGCAGCTGGACGACAGGGGGCGTTGGCATTGATACGCAGTATTTT	CASSWTTGGVGIDTQYF
.	TRBV10-2	TRBJ2-3	.	TGCGCCAGCAGTGGACCGGGAACCAATACAGATACGCAGTATTTT	CASSGPGTNTDTQYF
.	TRBV4-3	TRBJ2-2	.	TGCGCCAGCAGCCAAGATTTTGCGAGTTCCCTGTTTTTT	CASSQDFASSLFF
TRBD1	TRBV20-1	TRBJ2-5	few	TGCAGTGCTCGACTACTGACAGGGACGGGAGAGACCCAGTACTTC	CSARLLTGTGETQYF
TRBD1	TRBV5-5	TRBJ2-3	many	TGTGCCAGCAGCCTGACAGGGCCTAGCACAGATACGCAGTATTTT	CASSLTGPSTDTQYF
TRBD1	TRBV12-3/TRBV12-4	TRBJ2-2	.	TGTGCCAGCAGATTCGGACAGGGTGGCACCGGGGAGCTGTTTTTT	CASRFGQGGTGELFF
TRBD2	TRBV3-1	TRBJ2-1	few	TGTGCCAGCAGCCCAGGACTAGCGGGGGGTGATGAGCAGTTCTTC	CASSPGLAGGDEQFF
.	TRBV2	TRBJ2-2	few	TGTGCCAGCAGTGAAAGCAACACCGGGGAGCTGTTTTTT	CASSESNTGELFF
.	TRBV7-2	TRBJ2-5	many	TGTGCCAGCAGCCCCCGTGTAGGGGGCCAAGAGACCCAGTACTTC	CASSPRVGGQETQYF
TRBD1	TRBV12-3/TRBV12-4	TRBJ1-2	many	TGTGCCAGCAGTTTAGTTGGTTGTTGCGGACAGGGGTTAAACTATGGCTACACCTTC	CASSLVGCCGQGLNYGYTF
.	TRBV7-2	TRBJ2-7	few	TGTGCCAGCAGCTTAGATGGTAGGAACTACGAGCAGTACTTC	CASSLDGRNYEQYF
TRBD2	TRBV7-2	TRBJ2-1	few	TGTGCCAGCAGCTCCTATAGCGGGGCTTATGGGGATGAGCAGTTCTTC	CASSSYSGAYGDEQFF